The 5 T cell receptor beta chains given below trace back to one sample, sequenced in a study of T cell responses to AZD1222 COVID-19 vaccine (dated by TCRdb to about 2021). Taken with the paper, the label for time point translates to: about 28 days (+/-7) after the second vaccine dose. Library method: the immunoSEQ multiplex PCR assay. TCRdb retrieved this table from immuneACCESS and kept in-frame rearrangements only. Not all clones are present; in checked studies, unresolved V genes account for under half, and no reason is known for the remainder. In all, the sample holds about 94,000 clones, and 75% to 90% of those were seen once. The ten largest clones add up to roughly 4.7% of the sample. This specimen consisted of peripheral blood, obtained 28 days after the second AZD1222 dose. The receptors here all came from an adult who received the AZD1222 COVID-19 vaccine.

The CDR3 spells CASSSTGQGGTFNQPQHF. The DNA of the CDR3 is TGTGCCAGCAGTTCCACGGGACAGGGGGGAACCTTCAATCAGCCCCAGCATTTT. The chain uses TRBV28 and TRBJ1-5, with TRBD1 matching over 11 bases. The junction had 11 bases not matched to a gene; V was cut back by 4 bases and J by 3 bases. Germline V gene data show CDR1 as MDHEN and CDR2 as SYDVKM. The CDR3 consists of 18 residues.

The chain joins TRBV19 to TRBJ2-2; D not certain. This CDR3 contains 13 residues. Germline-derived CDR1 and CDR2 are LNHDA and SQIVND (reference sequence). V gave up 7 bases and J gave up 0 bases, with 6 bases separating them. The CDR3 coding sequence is TGTGCCAGTATCGCCGCGAACACCGGGGAGCTGTTTTTT. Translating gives CASIAANTGELFF.

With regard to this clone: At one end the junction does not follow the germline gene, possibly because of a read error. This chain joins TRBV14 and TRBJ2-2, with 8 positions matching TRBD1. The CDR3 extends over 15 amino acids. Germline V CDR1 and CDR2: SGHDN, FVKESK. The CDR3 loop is CASRQGQGGTGELFF. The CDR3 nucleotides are TGTGCCAGCAGACAAGGACAGGGTGGCACCGGGGAGCTGTTTTTT. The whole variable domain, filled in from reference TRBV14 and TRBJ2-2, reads EAGVTQFPSHSVIEKGQTVTLRCDPISGHDNLYWYRRVMGKEIKFLLHFVKESKQDESGMPNNRFLAERTGGTYSTLKVQPAELEDSGVYFCASRQGQGGTGELFFGEGSRLTVL.

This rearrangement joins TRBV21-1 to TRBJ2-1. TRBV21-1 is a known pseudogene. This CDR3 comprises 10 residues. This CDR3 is CASSNYEQFF. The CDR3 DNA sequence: TGTGCCAGCAGCAATTACGAGCAGTTCTTC.

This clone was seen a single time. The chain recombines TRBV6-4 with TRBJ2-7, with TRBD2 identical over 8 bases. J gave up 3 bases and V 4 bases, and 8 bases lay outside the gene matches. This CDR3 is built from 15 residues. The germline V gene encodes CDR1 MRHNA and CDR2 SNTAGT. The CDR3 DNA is TGTGCCAGCAGTGGCCGAAGGCTAGCGGGCTACGAGCAGTACTTC. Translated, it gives CASSGRRLAGYEQYF.